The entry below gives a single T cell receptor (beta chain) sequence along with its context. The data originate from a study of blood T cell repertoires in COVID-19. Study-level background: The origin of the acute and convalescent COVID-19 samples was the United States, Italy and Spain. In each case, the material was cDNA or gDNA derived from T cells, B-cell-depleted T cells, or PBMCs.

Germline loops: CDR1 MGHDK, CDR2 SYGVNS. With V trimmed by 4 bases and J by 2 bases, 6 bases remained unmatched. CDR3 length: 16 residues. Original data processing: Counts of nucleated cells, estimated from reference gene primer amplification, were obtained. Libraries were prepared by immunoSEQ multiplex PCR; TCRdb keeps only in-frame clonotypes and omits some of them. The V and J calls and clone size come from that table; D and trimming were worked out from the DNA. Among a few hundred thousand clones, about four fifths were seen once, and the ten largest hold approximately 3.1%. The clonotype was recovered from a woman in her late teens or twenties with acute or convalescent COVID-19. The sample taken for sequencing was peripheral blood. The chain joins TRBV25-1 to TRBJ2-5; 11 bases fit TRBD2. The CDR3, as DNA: TGTGCCAGCAGTGGGGGGACTAGCGGATTACAAGAGACCCAGTACTTC. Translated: CASSGGTSGLQETQYF.